One sample yielded the 16 T cell receptor beta chains listed below, sequenced in a study of OX40 agonist ivuxolimab in advanced cancers. Only in-frame clones appear in the TCRdb table, and some are missing; sequencing was by immunoSEQ multiplex PCR. The data hold some 77,000 clones, with 85% to 90% observed a single time. Specimen: CD4+ or CD8+ T cells sorted from blood, collected in a trial of the OX40 agonist ivuxolimab. The receptor source for this set is an adult with an advanced solid tumor such as melanoma, head and neck, liver or kidney cancer.

J is TRBJ2-1 and V is TRBV5-1, with 7 bases lining up with TRBD2. The CDR3 spans 15 residues. The V gene's germline CDR1 is SGHRS and CDR2 YFSETQ. After removal of 0 bases from V and 6 bases from J, the junction contained 6 bases not matched to a gene. The CDR3, as DNA: TGCGCCAGCAGCTTGGGGGCGGGAGAGAGCAATGAGCAGTTCTTC. Its protein is CASSLGAGESNEQFF. Variable domain in full (rest from reference TRBV5-1 and TRBJ2-1): KAGVTQTPRYLIKTRGQQVTLSCSPISGHRSVSWYQQTPGQGLQFLFEYFSETQRNKGNFPGRFSGRQFSNSRSEMNVSTLELGDSALYLCASSLGAGESNEQFFGPGTRLTVL.

This clone occurred a few times. V gene TRBV10-3 combines with J gene TRBJ1-1; D remains ambiguous. V lost 2 bases, J lost 2 bases, and 0 bases lay in between. CDR3 length equals 11 residues. The germline CDR1 and CDR2 sequences are ENHRY and SYGVKD. CDR3 sequence reads: CAISENTEAFF. The CDR3 DNA sequence: TGTGCCATCAGTGAGAACACTGAAGCTTTCTTT.

The gene calls are TRBV19 and TRBJ1-5; TRBD1 is a possible D gene (6 bases). The CDR3 is 17 residues long. V shed 5 bases and J shed 4 bases, with 21 bases lying between them. Germline V gives CDR1 LNHDA, CDR2 SQIVND (reference sequence). DNA for the CDR3: TGTGCCAGTAGTGAGCAGGGGAACCCGTCAGGAAATCAGCCCCAGCATTTT. Amino acids: CASSEQGNPSGNQPQHF.

V gene TRBV10-1 combines with J gene TRBJ1-1; D is uncertain. Germline V CDR1 and CDR2: WNHNN, SYGVQD (reference sequence). This CDR3 contains 13 residues. The V end lost 3 bases, the J end lost 0 bases, and 5 bases lay between the germline ends. The CDR3 DNA is TGCGCCAGCAGTGAATTCATGAACACTGAAGCTTTCTTT. This sequence encodes CASSEFMNTEAFF.

V is TRBV14 and J is TRBJ1-2; no reliable D call. The V and J ends lost 8 bases and 7 bases respectively, with 14 bases between them. Germline assignment: CDR1 SGHDN and CDR2 FVKESK. This CDR3 is 12 amino acids long. As DNA, the CDR3 is TGTGCCAGCCCCCCGAATACTATTGGCTACACCTTC. Amino acids: CASPPNTIGYTF.

The rearrangement joins TRBV7-7 to TRBJ2-2; 8 bases are a match to TRBD2. With V trimmed by 1 base and J by 3 bases, 4 bases remained unmatched. The CDR3 is 16 residues long. The germline CDR1 and CDR2 sequences are SSHAT and FNYEAQ (reference sequence). The CDR3 DNA sequence: TGTGCCAGCAGCTTAGGACTAGCGATCGACACCGGGGAGCTGTTTTTT. As protein: CASSLGLAIDTGELFF.

The CDR3, as DNA: TGCGCCAGCAGGACGAAAGGGAGTCTAGAAAACATTCAGTACTTC. This translates into CASRTKGSLENIQYF. The V gene is TRBV5-1, the J gene TRBJ2-4; weak D call: TRBD2 (5 bases). Germline CDR1 is SGHRS and CDR2 is YFSETQ. V was pared by 5 bases and J by 5 bases, with 17 bases between. CDR3 size: 15 residues.

The chain joins TRBV4-1 to TRBJ2-5, with D perhaps TRBD1 or TRBD2 (5 bases each). Deletions cut 0 bases from V and 4 bases from J, with 12 bases between. The CDR3 spans 15 residues. In germline, CDR1 is MGHRA, CDR2 YSYEKL. CDR3 region: CASSQEGKGRETQYF. The CDR3 DNA follows: TGCGCCAGCAGCCAAGAGGGGAAGGGGAGAGAGACCCAGTACTTC.

The chain has TRBV10-3 and TRBJ2-3, with unresolved D. Trimming shortened V by 1 base and J by 2 bases, and 4 bases separated the two germline ends. This CDR3 region has 13 residues. The germline CDR1 and CDR2 sequences are ENHRY and SYGVKD. The CDR3 here is CAISELTTDTQYF. The CDR3 bases are TGTGCCATCAGTGAGTTAACCACAGATACGCAGTATTTT.

The rearrangement uses TRBV28 and TRBJ1-2; D uncertain. Germline CDR1 and CDR2: MDHEN and SYDVKM. The CDR3 has 13 amino acids. Trimming took off 3 bases at V and 4 bases at J, with 9 bases between the two ends. CDR3 bases: TGTGCCAGCAGTTTTCGAGGGCCCTATGGCTACACCTTC. Its translation: CASSFRGPYGYTF.

This chain joins TRBV7-2 and TRBJ2-7; 8 positions agree with TRBD2. With V trimmed by 3 bases and J by 0 bases, 4 bases remained unmatched. Germline assignment: CDR1 SGHTA and CDR2 FQGNSA. The CDR3 loop spans 15 amino acids. CDR3 protein: CASSFSGASSYEQYF. The DNA for the CDR3 is TGTGCCAGCAGCTTTAGCGGGGCAAGCTCCTACGAGCAGTACTTC. Supplemented by reference TRBV7-2 and TRBJ2-7, the full variable domain reads GAGVSQSPSNKVTEKGKDVELRCDPISGHTALYWYRQSLGQGLEFLIYFQGNSAPDKSGLPSDRFSAERTGGSVSTLTIQRTQQEDSAVYLCASSFSGASSYEQYFGPGTRLTVT.

The V and J genes are TRBV28 and TRBJ1-5; a possible D gene is TRBD1 (5 bases). The ends were cut back, 4 bases at V and 4 bases at J, with 14 bases in the middle. Germline V gene sequence: CDR1 MDHEN, CDR2 SYDVKM. The CDR3 is 15 amino acids. The CDR3 DNA follows: TGTGCCAGCAGTTGGGGGTCCAGCCTGAATCAGCCCCAGCATTTT. Translating gives CASSWGSSLNQPQHF.

For the CDR3, the DNA is TGTGCCAGCAGCCAAGAGTTGGCTAGCGGGGGGAGTGGGTCCTACAATGAGCAGTTCTTC. Its translation is CASSQELASGGSGSYNEQFF. The chain uses TRBV4-2 and TRBJ2-1; 11 bases are a match to TRBD2. Germline values: CDR1 LGHNA, CDR2 YNFKEQ. Trimming took 0 bases from V and 1 from J; bases not matched to a gene: 11. The CDR3 totals 20 residues.

The rearrangement joins TRBV12-5 to TRBJ1-2; 11 nucleotides match TRBD1. The CDR3 covers 15 residues. The V gene end was trimmed by 6 bases and the J gene end by 4 bases; junction bases not matched to a gene: 7. CDR1 and CDR2 from the germline V gene are LGHNT and FRNRAP. CDR3 coding DNA: TGTGCTAGTGGCTCCGGGACAGGGGGGGTCTATGGCTACACCTTC. Residues: CASGSGTGGVYGYTF.

The J gene is TRBJ2-7, the V gene TRBV28; the match to TRBD2 covers 11 bases. This CDR3 spans 15 amino acids. The J segment lost 3 bases and the V segment lost 5 bases, leaving 6 bases of the junction unmatched. The germline V gene encodes CDR1 MDHEN and CDR2 SYDVKM. The CDR3 DNA follows: TGTGCCAGCAGTCCCGGGACTAGCGGAGACTACGAGCAGTACTTC. It codes for CASSPGTSGDYEQYF.

The rearrangement uses TRBV5-4 and TRBJ2-3, with 9 positions matching TRBD2. The V segment lost 0 bases and the J segment 5 bases; nucleotides outside the gene matches: 7. The CDR3 spans 16 residues. CDR1 is SGHNT, CDR2 YYREEE, per germline (reference sequence). CDR3 region: CASSLDSGRGLDTQYF. DNA for the CDR3: TGTGCCAGCAGCTTGGATAGCGGGAGAGGGTTAGATACGCAGTATTTT.